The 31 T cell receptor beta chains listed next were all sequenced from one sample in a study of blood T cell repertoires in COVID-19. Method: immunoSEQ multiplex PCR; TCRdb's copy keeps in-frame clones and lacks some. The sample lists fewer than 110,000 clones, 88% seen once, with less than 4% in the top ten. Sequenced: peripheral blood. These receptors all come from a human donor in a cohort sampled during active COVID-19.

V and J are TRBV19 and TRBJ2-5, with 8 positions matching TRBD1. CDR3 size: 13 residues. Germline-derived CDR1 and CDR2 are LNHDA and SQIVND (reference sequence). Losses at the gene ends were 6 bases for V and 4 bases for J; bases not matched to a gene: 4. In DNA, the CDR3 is TGTGCCAGTAGCGCGACAGGGGTAGAGACCCAGTACTTC. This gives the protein CASSATGVETQYF.

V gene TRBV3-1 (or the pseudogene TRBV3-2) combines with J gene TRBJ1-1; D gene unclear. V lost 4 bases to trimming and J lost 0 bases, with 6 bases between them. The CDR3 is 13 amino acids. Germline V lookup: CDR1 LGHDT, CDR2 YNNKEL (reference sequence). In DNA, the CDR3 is TGTGCCAGCAGCCTCGGGGTGAACACTGAAGCTTTCTTT. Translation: CASSLGVNTEAFF.

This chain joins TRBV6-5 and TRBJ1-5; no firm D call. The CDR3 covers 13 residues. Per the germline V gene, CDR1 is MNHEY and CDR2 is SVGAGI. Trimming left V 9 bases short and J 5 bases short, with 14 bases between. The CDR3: CASGLEADQPQHF. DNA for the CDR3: TGTGCCAGTGGATTGGAGGCAGATCAGCCCCAGCATTTT.

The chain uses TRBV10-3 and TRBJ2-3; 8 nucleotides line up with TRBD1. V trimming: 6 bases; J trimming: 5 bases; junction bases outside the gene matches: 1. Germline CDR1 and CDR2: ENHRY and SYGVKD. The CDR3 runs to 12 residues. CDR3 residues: CAISGQGDTQYF. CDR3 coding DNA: TGTGCCATCAGCGGACAGGGAGATACGCAGTATTTT.

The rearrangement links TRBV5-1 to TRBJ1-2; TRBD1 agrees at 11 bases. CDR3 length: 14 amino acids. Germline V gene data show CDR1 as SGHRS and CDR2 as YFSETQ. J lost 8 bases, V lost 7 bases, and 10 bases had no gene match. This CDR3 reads CASANRTGGGGYTF. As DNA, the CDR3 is TGCGCCAGCGCTAACCGGACAGGGGGCGGAGGCTACACCTTC.

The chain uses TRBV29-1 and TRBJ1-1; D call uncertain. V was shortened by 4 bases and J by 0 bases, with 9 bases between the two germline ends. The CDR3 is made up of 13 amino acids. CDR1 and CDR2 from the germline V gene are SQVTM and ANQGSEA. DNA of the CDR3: TGCAGCGTTGGGAAGGAGCTGAACACTGAAGCTTTCTTT. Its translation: CSVGKELNTEAFF.

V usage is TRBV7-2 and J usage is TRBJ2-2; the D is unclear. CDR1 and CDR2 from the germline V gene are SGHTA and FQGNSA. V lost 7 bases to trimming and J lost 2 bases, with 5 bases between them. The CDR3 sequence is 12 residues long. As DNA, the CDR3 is TGTGCCAGCAAGCTCAACACCGGGGAGCTGTTTTTT. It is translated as CASKLNTGELFF.

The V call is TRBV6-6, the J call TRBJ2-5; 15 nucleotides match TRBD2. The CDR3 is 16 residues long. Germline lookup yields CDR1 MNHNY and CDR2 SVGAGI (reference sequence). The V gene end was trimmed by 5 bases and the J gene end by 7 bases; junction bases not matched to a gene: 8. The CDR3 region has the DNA TGTGCCAGCAGTACCGGACTAGCGGGGGGGCTTGTGACCCAGTACTTC. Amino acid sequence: CASSTGLAGGLVTQYF.

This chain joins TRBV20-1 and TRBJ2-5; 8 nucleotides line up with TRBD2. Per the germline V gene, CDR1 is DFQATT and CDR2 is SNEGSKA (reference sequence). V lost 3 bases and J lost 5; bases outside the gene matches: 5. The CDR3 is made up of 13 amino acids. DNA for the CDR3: TGCAGTGCTAGTCGAGCGGGAGTGGAGACCCAGTACTTC. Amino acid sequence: CSASRAGVETQYF.

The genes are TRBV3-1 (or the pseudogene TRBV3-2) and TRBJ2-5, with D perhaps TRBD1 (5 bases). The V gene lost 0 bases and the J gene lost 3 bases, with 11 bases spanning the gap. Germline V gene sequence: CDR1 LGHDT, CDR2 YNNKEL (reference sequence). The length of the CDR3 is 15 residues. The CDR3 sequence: CASSQDVREEETQYF. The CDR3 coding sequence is TGTGCCAGCAGCCAAGATGTCAGGGAAGAAGAGACCCAGTACTTC.

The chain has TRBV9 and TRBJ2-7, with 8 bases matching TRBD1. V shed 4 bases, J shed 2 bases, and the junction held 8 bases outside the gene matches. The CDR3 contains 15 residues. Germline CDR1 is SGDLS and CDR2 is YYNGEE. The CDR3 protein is CASSPALDRAYEQYF. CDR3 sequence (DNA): TGTGCCAGCAGCCCAGCCTTGGACAGGGCCTACGAGCAGTACTTC.

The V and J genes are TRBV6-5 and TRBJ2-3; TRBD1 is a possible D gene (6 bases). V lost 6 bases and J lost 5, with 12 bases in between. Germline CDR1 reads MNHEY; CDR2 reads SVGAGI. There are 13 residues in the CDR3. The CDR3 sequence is CASSPPGVDTQYF. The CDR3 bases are TGTGCCAGCAGCCCGCCAGGGGTAGATACGCAGTATTTT.

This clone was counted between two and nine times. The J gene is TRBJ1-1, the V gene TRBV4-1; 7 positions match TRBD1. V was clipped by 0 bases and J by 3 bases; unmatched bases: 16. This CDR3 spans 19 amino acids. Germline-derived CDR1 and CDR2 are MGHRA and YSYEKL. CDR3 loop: CASSQDTATGALLYTEAFF. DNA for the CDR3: TGCGCCAGCAGCCAAGATACCGCAACAGGGGCCTTACTTTACACTGAAGCTTTCTTT.

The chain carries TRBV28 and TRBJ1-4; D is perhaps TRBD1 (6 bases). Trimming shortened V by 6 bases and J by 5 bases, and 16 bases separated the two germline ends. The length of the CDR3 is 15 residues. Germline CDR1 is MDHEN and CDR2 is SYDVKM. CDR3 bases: TGTGCCAGCAGCATAATACAGGGCTACAATGAAAAACTGTTTTTT. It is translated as CASSIIQGYNEKLFF.

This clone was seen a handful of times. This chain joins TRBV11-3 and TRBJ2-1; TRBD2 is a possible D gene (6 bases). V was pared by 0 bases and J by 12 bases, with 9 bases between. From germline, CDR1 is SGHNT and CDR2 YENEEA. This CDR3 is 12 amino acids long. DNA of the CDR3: TGTGCCAGCAGCTTAGATAGGGACTTGCAGTTCTTC. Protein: CASSLDRDLQFF.

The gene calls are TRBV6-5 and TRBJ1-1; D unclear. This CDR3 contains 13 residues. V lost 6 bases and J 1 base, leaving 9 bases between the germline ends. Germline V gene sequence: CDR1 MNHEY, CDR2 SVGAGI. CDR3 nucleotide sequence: TGTGCCAGCAGCAGGCCGACGAACACTGAAGCTTTCTTT. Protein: CASSRPTNTEAFF.

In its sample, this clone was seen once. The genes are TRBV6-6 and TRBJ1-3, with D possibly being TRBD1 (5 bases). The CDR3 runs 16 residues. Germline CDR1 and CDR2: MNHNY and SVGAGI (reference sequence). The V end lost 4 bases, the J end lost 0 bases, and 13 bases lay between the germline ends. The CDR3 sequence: CASSWGLRNSGNTIYF. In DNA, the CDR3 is TGTGCCAGCAGTTGGGGCCTGCGCAACTCTGGAAACACCATATATTTT.

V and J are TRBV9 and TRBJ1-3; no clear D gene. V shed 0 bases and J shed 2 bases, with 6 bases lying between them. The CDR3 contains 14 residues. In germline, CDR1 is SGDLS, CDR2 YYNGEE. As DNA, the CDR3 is TGTGCCAGCAGCGTAGGCAGTGCTGGAAACACCATATATTTT. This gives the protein CASSVGSAGNTIYF.

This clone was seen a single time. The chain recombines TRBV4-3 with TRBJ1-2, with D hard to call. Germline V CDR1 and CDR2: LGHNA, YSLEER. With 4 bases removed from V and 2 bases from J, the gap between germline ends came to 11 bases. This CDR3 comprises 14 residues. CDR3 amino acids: CASSPGGVNYGYTF. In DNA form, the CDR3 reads TGCGCCAGCAGCCCCGGCGGGGTCAACTATGGCTACACCTTC.

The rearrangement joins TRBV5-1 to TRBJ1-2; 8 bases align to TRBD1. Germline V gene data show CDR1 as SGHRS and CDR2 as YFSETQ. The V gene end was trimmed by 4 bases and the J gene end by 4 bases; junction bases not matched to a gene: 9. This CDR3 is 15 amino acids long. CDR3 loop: CASSAATGAFYGYTF. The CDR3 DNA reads TGCGCCAGCAGCGCAGCGACAGGGGCCTTCTATGGCTACACCTTC.

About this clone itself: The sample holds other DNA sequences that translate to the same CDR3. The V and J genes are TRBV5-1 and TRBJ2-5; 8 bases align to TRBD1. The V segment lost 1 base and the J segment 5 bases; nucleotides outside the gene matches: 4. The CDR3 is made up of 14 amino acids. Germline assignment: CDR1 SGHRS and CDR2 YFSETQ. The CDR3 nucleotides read TGCGCCAGCAGCTTGTCAGGGGGCCGGGAGACCCAGTACTTC. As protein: CASSLSGGRETQYF.

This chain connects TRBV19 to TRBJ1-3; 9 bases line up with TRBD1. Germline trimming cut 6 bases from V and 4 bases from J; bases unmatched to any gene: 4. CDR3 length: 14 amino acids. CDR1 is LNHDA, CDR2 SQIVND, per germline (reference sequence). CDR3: CASSTGTGGNTIYF. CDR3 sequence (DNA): TGTGCCAGTAGCACAGGGACAGGGGGAAACACCATATATTTT.

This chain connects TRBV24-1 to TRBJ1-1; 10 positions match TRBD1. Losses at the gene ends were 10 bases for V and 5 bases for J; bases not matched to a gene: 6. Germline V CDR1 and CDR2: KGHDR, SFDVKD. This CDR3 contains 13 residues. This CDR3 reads CATGTGVGTEAFF. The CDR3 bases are TGTGCCACTGGGACAGGGGTTGGTACTGAAGCTTTCTTT.

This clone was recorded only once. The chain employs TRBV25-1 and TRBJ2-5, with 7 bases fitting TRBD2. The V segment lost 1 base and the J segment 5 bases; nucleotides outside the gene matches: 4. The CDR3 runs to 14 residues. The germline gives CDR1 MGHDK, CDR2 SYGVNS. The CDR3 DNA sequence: TGTGCCAGCAGTGAATCGGGGGGTTTTGAGACCCAGTACTTC. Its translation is CASSESGGFETQYF.

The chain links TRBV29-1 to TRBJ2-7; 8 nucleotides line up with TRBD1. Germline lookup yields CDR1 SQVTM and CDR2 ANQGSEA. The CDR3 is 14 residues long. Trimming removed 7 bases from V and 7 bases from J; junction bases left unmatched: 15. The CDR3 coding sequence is TGCAGCGGTGGACAGGGTATCATGTCGTATGAGCAGTACTTC. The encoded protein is CSGGQGIMSYEQYF.

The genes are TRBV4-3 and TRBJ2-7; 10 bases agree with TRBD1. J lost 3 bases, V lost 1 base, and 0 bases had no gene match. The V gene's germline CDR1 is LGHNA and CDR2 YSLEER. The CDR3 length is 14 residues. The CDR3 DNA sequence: TGCGCCAGCAGCCAAGGGGACAGGGGCTACGAGCAGTACTTC. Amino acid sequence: CASSQGDRGYEQYF.

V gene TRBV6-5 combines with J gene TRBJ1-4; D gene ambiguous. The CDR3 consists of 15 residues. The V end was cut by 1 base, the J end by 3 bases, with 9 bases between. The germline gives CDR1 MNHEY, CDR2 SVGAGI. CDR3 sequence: CASSYLEAANEKLFF. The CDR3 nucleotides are TGTGCCAGCAGTTACTTGGAGGCAGCTAATGAAAAACTGTTTTTT.

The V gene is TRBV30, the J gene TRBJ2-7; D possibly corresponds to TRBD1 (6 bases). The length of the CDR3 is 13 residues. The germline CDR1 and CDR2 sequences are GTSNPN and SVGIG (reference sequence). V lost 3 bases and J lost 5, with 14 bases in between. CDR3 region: CAWSRQYRDEQYF. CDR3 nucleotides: TGTGCCTGGAGCCGTCAGTACAGGGACGAGCAGTACTTC.

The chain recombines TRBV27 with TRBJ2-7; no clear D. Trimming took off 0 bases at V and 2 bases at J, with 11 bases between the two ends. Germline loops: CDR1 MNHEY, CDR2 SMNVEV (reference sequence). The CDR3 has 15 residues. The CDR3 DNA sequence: TGTGCCAGCAGTTTATCGATTGCAGTAACCTACGAGCAGTACTTC. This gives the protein CASSLSIAVTYEQYF.

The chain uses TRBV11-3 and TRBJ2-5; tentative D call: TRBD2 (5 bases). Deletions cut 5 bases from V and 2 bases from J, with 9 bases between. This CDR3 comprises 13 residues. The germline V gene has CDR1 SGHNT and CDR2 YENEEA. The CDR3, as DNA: TGTGCCAGCAGCCCTCCGGGACAAGAGACCCAGTACTTC. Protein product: CASSPPGQETQYF.

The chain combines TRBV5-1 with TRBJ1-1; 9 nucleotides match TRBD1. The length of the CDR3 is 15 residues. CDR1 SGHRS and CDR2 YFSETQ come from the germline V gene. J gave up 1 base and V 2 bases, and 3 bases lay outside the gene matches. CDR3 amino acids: CASSLQGARNTEAFF. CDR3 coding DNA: TGCGCCAGCAGCTTACAGGGGGCCCGGAACACTGAAGCTTTCTTT. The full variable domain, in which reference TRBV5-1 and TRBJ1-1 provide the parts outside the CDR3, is KAGVTQTPRYLIKTRGQQVTLSCSPISGHRSVSWYQQTPGQGLQFLFEYFSETQRNKGNFPGRFSGRQFSNSRSEMNVSTLELGDSALYLCASSLQGARNTEAFFGQGTRLTVV.